This record covers a single T cell receptor (beta chain). This sample was taken from a study of regulatory and conventional T cells in breast cancer. One entry per CDR3 protein, called by TCRdb with MiXCR from the PCR reads. The sample lists roughly 16,000 distinct CDR3 sequences, approximately 29% occurring once. This CDR3 region has 14 residues. Germline-derived CDR1 and CDR2 are SGHTA and FQGNSA. Trimming removed 1 base from V and 0 bases from J, with 7 bases in between. The sequenced sample consisted of conventional T cells from blood. The sequence was collected from a female donor in good health. The rearrangement uses TRBV7-2 and TRBJ2-7; no firm D call. CDR3 sequence: CASSLDRSSYEQYF. The DNA for the CDR3 is TGTGCCAGCAGCTTAGATAGGAGCTCCTACGAGCAGTACTTC. The full variable domain, rest sourced from reference TRBV7-2 and TRBJ2-7, is GAGVSQSPSNKVTEKGKDVELRCDPISGHTALYWYRQSLGQGLEFLIYFQGNSAPDKSGLPSDRFSAERTGGSVSTLTIQRTQQEDSAVYLCASSLDRSSYEQYFGPGTRLTVT.